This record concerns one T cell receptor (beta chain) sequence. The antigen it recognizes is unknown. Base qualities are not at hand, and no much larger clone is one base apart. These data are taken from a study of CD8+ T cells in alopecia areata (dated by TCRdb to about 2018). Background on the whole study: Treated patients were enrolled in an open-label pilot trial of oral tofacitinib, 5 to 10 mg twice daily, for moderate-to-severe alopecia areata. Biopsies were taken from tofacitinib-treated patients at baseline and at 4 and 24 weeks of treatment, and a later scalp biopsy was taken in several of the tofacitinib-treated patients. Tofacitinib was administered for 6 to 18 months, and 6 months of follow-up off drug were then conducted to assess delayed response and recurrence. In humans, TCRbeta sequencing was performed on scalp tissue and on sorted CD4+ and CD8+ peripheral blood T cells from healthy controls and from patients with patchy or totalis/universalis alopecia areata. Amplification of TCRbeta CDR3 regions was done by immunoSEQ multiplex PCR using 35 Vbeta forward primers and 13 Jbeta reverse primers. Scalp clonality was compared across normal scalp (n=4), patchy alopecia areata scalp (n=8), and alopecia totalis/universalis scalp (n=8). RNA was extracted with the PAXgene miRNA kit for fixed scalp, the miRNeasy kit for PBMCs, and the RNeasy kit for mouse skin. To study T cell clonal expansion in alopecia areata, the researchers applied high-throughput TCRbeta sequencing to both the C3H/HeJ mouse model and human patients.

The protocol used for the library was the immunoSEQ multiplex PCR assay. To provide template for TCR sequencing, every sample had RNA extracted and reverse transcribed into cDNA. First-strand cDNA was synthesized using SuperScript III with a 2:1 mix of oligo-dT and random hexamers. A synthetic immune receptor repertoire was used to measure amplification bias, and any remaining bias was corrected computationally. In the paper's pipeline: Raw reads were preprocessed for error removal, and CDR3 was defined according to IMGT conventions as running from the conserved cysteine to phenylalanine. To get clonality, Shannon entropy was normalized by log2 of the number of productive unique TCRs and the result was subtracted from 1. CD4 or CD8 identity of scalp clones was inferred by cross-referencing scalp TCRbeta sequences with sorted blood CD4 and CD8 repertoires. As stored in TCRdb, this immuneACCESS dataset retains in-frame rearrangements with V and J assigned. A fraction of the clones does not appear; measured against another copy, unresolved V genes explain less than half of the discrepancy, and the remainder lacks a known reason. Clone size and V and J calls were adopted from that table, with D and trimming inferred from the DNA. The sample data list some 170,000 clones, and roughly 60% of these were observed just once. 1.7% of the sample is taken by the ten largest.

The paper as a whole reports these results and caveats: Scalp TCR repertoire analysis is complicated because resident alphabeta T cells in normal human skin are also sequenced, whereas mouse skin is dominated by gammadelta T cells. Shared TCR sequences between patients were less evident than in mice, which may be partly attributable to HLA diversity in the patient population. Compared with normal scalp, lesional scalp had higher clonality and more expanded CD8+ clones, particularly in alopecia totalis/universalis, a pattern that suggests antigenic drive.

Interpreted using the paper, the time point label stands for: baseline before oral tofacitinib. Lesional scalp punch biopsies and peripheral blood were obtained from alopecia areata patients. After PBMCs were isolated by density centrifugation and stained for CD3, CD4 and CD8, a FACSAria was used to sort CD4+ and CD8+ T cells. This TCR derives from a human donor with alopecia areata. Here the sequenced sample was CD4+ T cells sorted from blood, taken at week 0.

In nucleotide form, the sequence is TGTGCCTGGCTAAACCCGGGACAGGGGGCGCGGGAGCAGTACTTC. It translates as CAWLNPGQGAREQYF. The V and J genes are TRBV30 and TRBJ2-7; TRBD1 lines up with 12 middle nucleotides. V loses 5 bases at its end and J loses 7 bases; junction bases beyond the gene matches: 12. CDR1 and CDR2 (GTSNPN, SVGIG) derive from the germline V gene (reference sequence). The CDR3, from cysteine to phenylalanine, totals 15 residues. Only the CDR3 DNA is retained, 45 bases long and in frame from the first base. With the portions outside the CDR3 filled from the reference TRBV30 and TRBJ2-7 genes, the complete variable region becomes SQTIHQWPATLVQPVGSPLSLECTVEGTSNPNLYWYRQAAGRGLQLLFYSVGIGQISSEVPQNLSASRPQDRQFILSSKKLLLSDSGFYLCAWLNPGQGAREQYFGPGTRLTVT.